The rows below give T cell receptor beta chains drawn from one sample of a study of cytomegalovirus exposure and HLA in healthy donors. Sequenced by immunoSEQ multiplex PCR; TCRdb stores in-frame clones only, minus some. The sample gives under 150,000 clones, almost 80% of which show up once; 1.7% is in the top ten. The sample comprised PBMCs. The receptors were sampled from a woman aged 25 to 39 in good health and CMV-seronegative. Both conserved end residues are part of each CDR3. Fields, in order: V gene, clone size, D gene, J gene, CDR3 protein. D genes are given only for firm matches. A row's size may be missing; if present it is once, few, many or a size class.

>TRBV5-1|few|TRBD1|TRBJ1-2
CASSWDRAGGYTF
>TRBV6-5|few|TRBD1|TRBJ1-2
CASSYYADRDYGYTF
>TRBV7-9|-|TRBD1|TRBJ1-6
CASSYFQGASYNSPLHF
>TRBV9|-|-|TRBJ2-2
CASSVGNGNTGELFF
>TRBV7-3|-|TRBD1|TRBJ2-7
CASAKDRGYEQYF
>TRBV12-5|-|-|TRBJ1-2
CASGFSNYGYTF
>TRBV5-4|-|-|TRBJ2-5
CASSFPRGGLETQYF
>TRBV18|-|TRBD1|TRBJ1-6
CASSSGTGRRNSPLHF
>TRBV5-1|-|-|TRBJ2-1
CASNRQPSSSYNEQFF
>TRBV6-1|few|TRBD2|TRBJ2-3
CASSALRGTSGGSSTDTQYF
>TRBV5-1|-|-|TRBJ1-1
CASSLQGSPTEAFF
>TRBV9|-|TRBD2|TRBJ2-5
CASSVGAGGLGQETQYF
>TRBV6-1|-|TRBD1|TRBJ1-6
CASRTGGLRSPLHF
>TRBV5-6|-|-|TRBJ1-2
CASSLFSRGPEYGYTF
>TRBV7-6|once|TRBD2|TRBJ2-3
CASSLRVSGGQSTDTQYF
>TRBV19|-|TRBD1|TRBJ1-1
CASSSPSRQGEDTEAFF
>TRBV19|-|TRBD2|TRBJ2-3
CASRGLAGVNTDTQYF
>TRBV18|-|-|TRBJ2-2
CASSPRQNTGELFF
>TRBV9|-|-|TRBJ1-1
CASSVEGHPTEAFF
>TRBV27|-|TRBD1|TRBJ2-1
CASSLARGQGAGEQFF
>TRBV5-4|few|-|TRBJ2-7
CASSLGGEISSYEQYF
>TRBV19|-|TRBD1|TRBJ1-5
CASMPGGTSNQPQHF
>TRBV6-5|-|-|TRBJ1-2
CASSYGPGGGATF
>TRBV14|once|-|TRBJ1-1
CASSQSGGSNTEAFF
>TRBV18|-|TRBD1|TRBJ2-7
CASSPPGGSYEQYF
>TRBV5-4|-|-|TRBJ2-2
CASSLLGVGTGELFF
>TRBV5-8|-|-|TRBJ2-3
CASSHRVTDTQYF
>TRBV5-1|-|-|TRBJ1-5
CASSLLGNNQPQHF
>TRBV4-1|-|TRBD2|TRBJ2-1
CASSQEGGTSSYNEQFF
>TRBV5-8|-|TRBD1|TRBJ1-2
CASSIRTGEHYGYTF
>TRBV18|-|TRBD2|TRBJ2-3
CASSPRAGGEPSTDTQYF
>TRBV2|once|TRBD2|TRBJ2-5
CASNPGMTSGGAQETQYF
>TRBV5-6|-|-|TRBJ1-6
CASSIGTPSYNSPLHF
>TRBV6-1|-|-|TRBJ2-7
CASSGGASHSHF
>TRBV18|-|TRBD1|TRBJ1-5
CASSPTGEVQPQHF
>TRBV5-6|-|-|TRBJ1-2
CASFLPGGKDYGYTF